This TCR beta chain was found in a study of graft-versus-host responses after intestinal transplantation. Profiled with immunoSEQ multiplex PCR; TCRdb holds only in-frame clones, not every one. The sample holds 9,600 or so clones, 90% to 95% seen once. This CDR3 spans 13 amino acids. Germline CDR1 reads MNHEY; CDR2 reads SVGAGI. Losses at the gene ends were 4 bases for V and 11 bases for J; bases not matched to a gene: 8. The TCR comes from a human patient who received an intestinal transplant, so some T cells may come from the graft donor. Sequences were derived from bone marrow, sampled more than 500 days after intestinal transplantation. The rearrangement uses TRBV6-5 and TRBJ1-1; 9 bases are shared with TRBD1. As DNA, the CDR3 is TGTGCCAGCAGTTCCCACTCGGGGACAGGGGCTTTCTTT. Amino acid sequence: CASSSHSGTGAFF.